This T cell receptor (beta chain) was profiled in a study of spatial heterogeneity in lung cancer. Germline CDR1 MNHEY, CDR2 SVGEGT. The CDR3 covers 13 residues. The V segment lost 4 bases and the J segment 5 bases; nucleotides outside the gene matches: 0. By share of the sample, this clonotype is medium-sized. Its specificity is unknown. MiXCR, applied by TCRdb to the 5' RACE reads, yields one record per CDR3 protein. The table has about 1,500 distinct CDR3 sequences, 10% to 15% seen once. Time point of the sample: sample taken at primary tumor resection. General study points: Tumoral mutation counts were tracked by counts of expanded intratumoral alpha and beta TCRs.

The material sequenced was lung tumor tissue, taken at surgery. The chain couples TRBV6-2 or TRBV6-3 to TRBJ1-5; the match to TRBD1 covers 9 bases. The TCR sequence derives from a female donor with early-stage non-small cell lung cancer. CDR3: CASSWTGDQPQHF. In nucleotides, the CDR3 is TGTGCCAGCAGTTGGACAGGGGATCAGCCCCAGCATTTT.